Given below is one TCR beta chain in context. Clones were sequenced by immunoSEQ multiplex PCR, and TCRdb holds only the in-frame ones, with some missing. The sample gives about 190,000 clones, about 87% of which show up once; around 2.7% is in the top ten. This record comes from a study of blood T cell repertoires in COVID-19. Study in general: Samples taken during acute and convalescent COVID-19 were collected in the United States, Italy and Spain. In each case, the material was cDNA or gDNA derived from T cells, B-cell-depleted T cells, or PBMCs.

V lost 4 bases and J 7 bases, leaving 14 bases between the germline ends. The germline V gene has CDR1 SEHNR and CDR2 FQNEAQ (reference sequence). The CDR3 covers 14 residues. Specimen: peripheral blood. The chain carries TRBV7-9 and TRBJ1-5, with D tentatively TRBD1 (5 bases). This clonotype was sampled from a man aged 40-49 years with active or convalescent COVID-19. Here the CDR3 reads CASSSGGTFQPQHF. DNA of the CDR3: TGTGCCAGCAGCTCCGGGGGGACGTTCCAGCCCCAGCATTTT.